The 23 T cell receptor beta chains below all came from one sample that was sequenced in a study of shared clonotypes between healthy human individuals (TCRdb year 2020). Libraries were prepared through the immunoSEQ multiplex PCR assay. TCRdb's version of the immuneACCESS table is confined to in-frame rearrangements and falls short of the full clone set. An unresolved V gene accounts for under half of the shortfall where checked; the remainder is of unknown origin. The sample table records under 1,900,000 clones; about 98.5% of these occur just once. The ten largest account for 0.36% of the sample. What was sequenced was naive CD4+ T cells sorted from blood. The sample's cell subset or site label, in plain terms: CD45RA+ positively selected. These receptors were obtained from a man aged 25 to 40 in good health.

The J gene is TRBJ2-1, the V gene TRBV20-1; D gene unclear. This CDR3 contains 11 residues. Trimming shortened V by 7 bases and J by 5 bases, and 9 bases separated the two germline ends. CDR1 is DFQATT and CDR2 is SNEGSKA in the germline V gene (reference sequence). In DNA, the CDR3 is TGCAGTGTTAGGAAAAACAATGAGCAGTTCTTC. It encodes CSVRKNNEQFF.

The chain has TRBV6-1 and TRBJ2-6, with a tentative D call TRBD2 (6 bases). Germline CDR1 reads MNHNS; CDR2 reads SASEGT. The V end lost 6 bases, the J end lost 0 bases, and 9 bases lay between the germline ends. The CDR3 is 15 residues long. CDR3 amino acids: CASSGSGSGANVLTF. Here the CDR3 DNA reads TGTGCCAGCAGCGGTAGCGGCTCTGGGGCCAACGTCCTGACTTTC.

This clone was recorded once. The V gene is TRBV10-3, the J gene TRBJ1-4; D not certain. With 3 bases removed from V and 0 bases from J, the gap between germline ends came to 8 bases. Germline CDR1 ENHRY, CDR2 SYGVKD. The CDR3 covers 15 residues. The CDR3 sequence: CAISERFATNEKLFF. CDR3 sequence (DNA): TGTGCCATCAGTGAAAGATTTGCAACTAATGAAAAACTGTTTTTT.

This chain uses TRBV7-6 with TRBJ1-1; D is undetermined. CDR3 length equals 13 residues. CDR1 and CDR2 (germline): SGHVS, FNYEAQ. Trimming took off 6 bases at V and 3 bases at J, with 11 bases between the two ends. CDR3 loop: CASSYERDTEAFF. CDR3 DNA sequence: TGTGCCAGCAGTTATGAGAGGGACACTGAAGCTTTCTTT.

The chain has TRBV28 and TRBJ1-5; possibly TRBD1 for D (5 bases). This CDR3 has 19 amino acids. V gave up 8 bases and J gave up 4 bases, with 30 bases separating them. CDR1 and CDR2 (germline): MDHEN, SYDVKM. In DNA form, the CDR3 reads TGTGCCAGCCTCAAGACGATCGGGACGGACCTTCTACCAAATCAGCCCCAGCATTTT. Amino acids: CASLKTIGTDLLPNQPQHF. Full variable domain (remainder filled in from reference TRBV28 and TRBJ1-5): DVKVTQSSRYLVKRTGEKVFLECVQDMDHENMFWYRQDPGLGLRLIYFSYDVKMKEKGDIPEGYSVSREKKERFSLILESASTNQTSMYLCASLKTIGTDLLPNQPQHFGDGTRLSIL.

V gene TRBV4-3 combines with J gene TRBJ1-1, with a weak D call TRBD1 (5 bases). Germline lookup yields CDR1 LGHNA and CDR2 YSLEER. The CDR3 has 15 amino acids. V was shortened by 0 bases and J by 3 bases, with 11 bases between the two germline ends. The CDR3: CASSQDTGGDTEAFF. The DNA of the CDR3 is TGCGCCAGCAGCCAAGATACAGGAGGGGACACTGAAGCTTTCTTT.

This sequence joins TRBV5-1 and TRBJ2-6, with D hard to call. The germline V and J ends were trimmed by 5 bases and 0 bases, with 12 bases remaining between them. This CDR3 contains 16 residues. Germline V gene data show CDR1 as SGHRS and CDR2 as YFSETQ. The CDR3: CASSSRTASGANVLTF. CDR3 in DNA: TGCGCCAGCAGTTCCAGGACGGCCTCTGGGGCCAACGTCCTGACTTTC. Based on the CDR3 plus reference TRBV5-1 and TRBJ2-6, the full variable domain is KAGVTQTPRYLIKTRGQQVTLSCSPISGHRSVSWYQQTPGQGLQFLFEYFSETQRNKGNFPGRFSGRQFSNSRSEMNVSTLELGDSALYLCASSSRTASGANVLTFGAGSRLTVL.

The rearrangement links TRBV10-3 to TRBJ1-5; 9 bases line up with TRBD1. This CDR3 is built from 14 residues. Germline V CDR1 and CDR2: ENHRY, SYGVKD. The V gene end was trimmed by 3 bases and the J gene end by 7 bases; junction bases not matched to a gene: 4. The DNA for the CDR3 is TGTGCCATCAGTGATGACAGGGGGGTACAGCCCCAGCATTTT. This encodes CAISDDRGVQPQHF.

The rearrangement uses TRBV10-3 and TRBJ2-7, with 9 bases matching TRBD2. Germline CDR1 is ENHRY and CDR2 is SYGVKD. The CDR3 length is 14 residues. V was pared by 4 bases and J by 4 bases, with 5 bases of the junction left unmatched. The CDR3 here is CAISGSGSWYEQYF. DNA of the CDR3: TGTGCCATCAGTGGTAGCGGGAGTTGGTACGAGCAGTACTTC.

The J gene is TRBJ1-2, the V gene TRBV7-2, with TRBD1 matching 7 bases. The CDR3 contains 12 residues. With V trimmed by 3 bases and J by 6 bases, 1 base remained unmatched. CDR1 is SGHTA, CDR2 FQGNSA, per germline. CDR3 loop: CASSFDRDGYTF. CDR3 DNA sequence: TGTGCCAGCAGCTTTGACAGGGATGGCTACACCTTC.

V gene TRBV9 combines with J gene TRBJ2-2; maybe TRBD2 (6 bases). Germline V lookup: CDR1 SGDLS, CDR2 YYNGEE. V was trimmed by 4 bases and J by 3 bases, leaving 10 bases between them. The CDR3 sequence is 14 residues long. In DNA, the CDR3 is TGTGCCAGCAGCAGGAGGGGCGACACCGGGGAGCTGTTTTTT. It translates to CASSRRGDTGELFF.

This clone was seen once. Other DNA sequences of this sample code for an identical CDR3. Written as DNA, the CDR3 is TGTGCCAGCAGCTTCCCCCTAGCGGGAAGCACAGATACGCAGTATTTT. Residues: CASSFPLAGSTDTQYF. The genes are TRBV5-4 and TRBJ2-3, with 9 bases identical to TRBD2. Germline loops: CDR1 SGHNT, CDR2 YYREEE (reference sequence). This CDR3 region has 16 residues. J lost 0 bases, V lost 2 bases, and 4 bases had no gene match.

The chain joins TRBV29-1 to TRBJ2-1; possibly TRBD1 for D (6 bases). Germline values: CDR1 SQVTM, CDR2 ANQGSEA. Trimming took 7 bases from V and 4 from J, leaving 20 bases between them. The CDR3 is made up of 15 amino acids. The DNA of the CDR3 is TGCAGCGCCGCAGGGGATTTTACTCGATACAATGAGCAGTTCTTC. Residues: CSAAGDFTRYNEQFF.

The chain employs TRBV7-9 and TRBJ2-5; the D is unclear. The V end was cut by 4 bases, the J end by 6 bases, with 9 bases between. This CDR3 contains 12 residues. Germline V gives CDR1 SEHNR, CDR2 FQNEAQ (reference sequence). The CDR3 nucleotides read TGTGCCAGCAGCTCCTCGGACCAGACCCAGTACTTC. Translated, it gives CASSSSDQTQYF.

The V and J genes are TRBV10-2 and TRBJ2-6; D is perhaps TRBD1 or TRBD2 (5 bases each). The CDR3 sequence is 15 residues long. The germline CDR1 and CDR2 sequences are WSHSY and SAAADI. Trimming stripped 7 bases from V and 4 bases from J, with 14 bases between. The CDR3 DNA reads TGCGCCAGCAAGGACGGGGCTGGAGGGGCCAACGTCCTGACTTTC. Its protein product is CASKDGAGGANVLTF.

The chain recombines TRBV5-4 with TRBJ2-5; 11 bases map to TRBD1. After removal of 4 bases from V and 4 bases from J, the junction contained 3 bases not matched to a gene. This CDR3 comprises 14 residues. CDR1 SGHNT and CDR2 YYREEE come from the germline V gene (reference sequence). The CDR3 DNA reads TGTGCCAGCAGCGGGGGGACAGGGGGAGAGACCCAGTACTTC. Its translation: CASSGGTGGETQYF.

The rearrangement joins TRBV6-5 to TRBJ2-7; TRBD2 matches at 9 bases. The CDR3 runs to 15 residues. Trimming removed 1 base from V and 5 bases from J; junction bases left unmatched: 6. The germline V gene has CDR1 MNHEY and CDR2 SVGAGI. DNA for the CDR3: TGTGCCAGCAGTTACTTAGCGGGAGAACGGGACGAGCAGTACTTC. As protein: CASSYLAGERDEQYF.

This chain joins TRBV6-1 and TRBJ2-3; D is possibly TRBD1 (6 bases). This CDR3 spans 14 amino acids. Between the trimmed V and J ends, which lost 6 bases and 0 bases, there was a span of 10 bases. The V gene's germline CDR1 is MNHNS and CDR2 SASEGT. CDR3 sequence: CASRQGLSTDTQYF. As DNA, the CDR3 is TGTGCCAGCAGGCAGGGGCTTAGCACAGATACGCAGTATTTT.

V is TRBV25-1 and J is TRBJ1-1; D perhaps matches TRBD1 (6 bases). The V and J ends lost 4 bases and 5 bases respectively, with 8 bases between them. Germline lookup yields CDR1 MGHDK and CDR2 SYGVNS. The CDR3 extends over 12 amino acids. CDR3 in amino acids: CASSGTVTEAFF. The CDR3 nucleotides read TGTGCCAGCAGTGGGACAGTAACTGAAGCTTTCTTT. The whole variable domain, remainder taken from reference TRBV25-1 and TRBJ1-1, is EADIYQTPRYLVIGTGKKITLECSQTMGHDKMYWYQQDPGMELHLIHYSYGVNSTEKGDLSSESTVSRIRTEHFPLTLESARPSHTSQYLCASSGTVTEAFFGQGTRLTVV.

The V and J genes are TRBV9 and TRBJ1-2, with D possibly matching TRBD1 (5 bases). The CDR3 covers 14 residues. From germline, CDR1 is SGDLS and CDR2 YYNGEE. Trimming took 0 bases from V and 4 from J, leaving 10 bases between them. The CDR3 loop is CASSVDGTAYGYTF. The CDR3 DNA reads TGTGCCAGCAGCGTAGACGGGACGGCCTATGGCTACACCTTC.

The V call is TRBV30, the J call TRBJ1-1; D may be TRBD1 (6 bases). The V gene's germline CDR1 is GTSNPN and CDR2 SVGIG (reference sequence). The CDR3 contains 14 residues. Deletions cut 2 bases from V and 0 bases from J, with 10 bases between. Here the CDR3 DNA reads TGTGCCTGGAGTACGACAGGACTGAACACTGAAGCTTTCTTT. Translating it yields CAWSTTGLNTEAFF.

The gene calls are TRBV7-9 and TRBJ1-1; D remains unclear. Germline-derived CDR1 and CDR2 are SEHNR and FQNEAQ (reference sequence). This CDR3 is 13 amino acids long. Trimming took off 2 bases at V and 6 bases at J, with 10 bases between the two ends. The CDR3 coding sequence is TGTGCCAGCAGCTTAACTGAGCACCCTGAAGCTTTCTTT. Residues: CASSLTEHPEAFF.

V gene TRBV6-1 combines with J gene TRBJ1-2, with TRBD1 matching over 9 bases. The germline V gene encodes CDR1 MNHNS and CDR2 SASEGT. The CDR3 spans 15 residues. The V and J ends lost 4 bases and 4 bases, in that order; junction bases with no gene match: 7. The CDR3 is CASSVRDRASYGYTF. CDR3 coding DNA: TGTGCCAGCAGTGTTAGGGACAGGGCATCCTATGGCTACACCTTC.